This is a list of T cell receptor beta chains from one sample in a study of Graves' ophthalmopathy and Graves' hyperthyroidism. TCRdb independently ran MiXCR on the multiplex PCR reads; one entry per CDR3 protein. The table lists roughly 410,000 distinct CDR3 sequences, just over 15% of them singletons. Input material: peripheral blood. The source of these receptors is a woman aged 18-29 years with stable Graves' hyperthyroidism. Both conserved end residues are trimmed from each CDR3. Only part of the rows carry a size: once, few, many, or a class if the clone is expanded.

clone_size	v_call	j_call	cdr3_aa
few	TRBV13	TRBJ2-7	ASSSRTGPVYEQY
many	TRBV5-6	TRBJ1-2	ASSLERQGVRRIYGYT
many	TRBV27	TRBJ1-1	ASSLSWANTEAF
many	TRBV9	TRBJ2-2	ASSVADRALLTGELF
.	TRBV10-3	TRBJ2-7	AIQKAGGAYEQY
many	TRBV12-3/TRBV12-4	TRBJ2-7	ASSFSRGSYEQY
many	TRBV12-3/TRBV12-4	TRBJ1-5	ASRATQGSYSNQPQH
few	TRBV15	TRBJ2-4	ATSSSLIGGIQY
many	TRBV2	TRBJ1-2	ASSEGGVIPAYGYT
many	TRBV28	TRBJ2-7	ASSGRDRLSYEQY
many	TRBV12-3/TRBV12-4	TRBJ2-7	ASSRTRQGIPQQYEQY
many	TRBV5-5	TRBJ2-7	ASSFWGQGYEQY